This T cell receptor beta chain comes out of a study of T cells in Graves' hyperthyroidism and ophthalmopathy. Regarding the study as a whole: The majority of expanded thyroid clonotypes above 0.001 also appeared in blood.

This clonotype was counted a few times. Antigen unknown. The V gene lost 7 bases and the J gene lost 6 bases, with 12 bases spanning the gap. Germline lookup yields CDR1 MNHNS and CDR2 SASEGT. This CDR3 is 13 amino acids long. RNA transcripts provided the source from which TCR beta CDR3 regions were amplified. A set of HTBI primers served as the primers for a first-round RT-PCR of the TCR CDR3. One entry per CDR3 protein results from TCRdb running MiXCR on the multiplex PCR reads. Of around 600,000 distinct CDR3 sequences in the sample, more than 12% were seen once. The sequence came from a woman in her forties or fifties with Graves' ophthalmopathy. This chain uses TRBV6-1 with TRBJ1-4; D gene uncertain. The material sequenced was blood. Here the CDR3 reads CASTIDRYEKLFF. The CDR3 DNA reads TGTGCCAGCACCATCGATAGATATGAAAAACTGTTTTTT.